This T cell receptor beta chain stems from a study of T cell responses to AZD1222 COVID-19 vaccine. Notes on the study in general: Clonal diversity may have been underestimated, and the donors were mostly white British, with more females than males.

TCRdb keeps only in-frame clones here, not all; method: immunoSEQ multiplex PCR. The sample lists about 150,000 clones; 80% to 90% were seen once. The germline V gene encodes CDR1 LGHDT and CDR2 YNNKEL (reference sequence). The CDR3 runs 15 residues. J gave up 10 bases and V 1 base, and 10 bases lay outside the gene matches. As concerns this clone: As yet, its antigen is unknown.

The origin of this receptor is an adult in good health. Sample: peripheral blood, taken on day 0 of AZD1222 vaccination. This rearrangement joins TRBV3-1 (or the pseudogene TRBV3-2) to TRBJ1-2; 9 bases match TRBD1. This chain's CDR3 is CASSQVGTGSMDYTF. The CDR3 DNA is TGTGCCAGCAGCCAAGTCGGGACAGGGTCTATGGACTACACCTTC.